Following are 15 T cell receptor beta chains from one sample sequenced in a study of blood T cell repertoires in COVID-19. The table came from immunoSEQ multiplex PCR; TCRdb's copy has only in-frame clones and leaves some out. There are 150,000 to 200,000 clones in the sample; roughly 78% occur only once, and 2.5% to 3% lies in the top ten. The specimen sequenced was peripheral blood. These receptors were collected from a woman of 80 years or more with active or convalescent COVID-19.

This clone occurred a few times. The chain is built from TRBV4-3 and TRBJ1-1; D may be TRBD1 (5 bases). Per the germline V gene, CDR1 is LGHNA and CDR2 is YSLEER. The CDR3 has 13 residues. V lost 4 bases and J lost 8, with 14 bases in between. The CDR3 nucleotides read TGCGCCAGCAGCCGTATAACAGGAATCGAAGCTTTCTTT. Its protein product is CASSRITGIEAFF.

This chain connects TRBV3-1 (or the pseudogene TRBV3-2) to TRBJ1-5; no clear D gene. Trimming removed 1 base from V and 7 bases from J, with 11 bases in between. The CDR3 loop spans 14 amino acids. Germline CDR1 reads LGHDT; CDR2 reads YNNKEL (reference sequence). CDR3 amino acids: CASSQAAPGQPQHF. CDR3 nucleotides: TGTGCCAGCAGCCAAGCCGCCCCGGGGCAGCCCCAGCATTTT.

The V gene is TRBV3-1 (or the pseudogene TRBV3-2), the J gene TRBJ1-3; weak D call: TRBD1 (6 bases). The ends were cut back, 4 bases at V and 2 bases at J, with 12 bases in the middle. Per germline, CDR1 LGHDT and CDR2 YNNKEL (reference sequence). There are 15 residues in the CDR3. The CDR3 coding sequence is TGTGCCAGCAGCCCGAACACAGGGACTGGAAACACCATATATTTT. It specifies CASSPNTGTGNTIYF.

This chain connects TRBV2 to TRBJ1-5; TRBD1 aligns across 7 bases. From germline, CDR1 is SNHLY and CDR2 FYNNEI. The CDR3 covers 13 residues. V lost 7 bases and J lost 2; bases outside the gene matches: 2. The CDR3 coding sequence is TGTGCCAGCACCGGGACAGGCAATCAGCCCCAGCATTTT. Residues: CASTGTGNQPQHF.

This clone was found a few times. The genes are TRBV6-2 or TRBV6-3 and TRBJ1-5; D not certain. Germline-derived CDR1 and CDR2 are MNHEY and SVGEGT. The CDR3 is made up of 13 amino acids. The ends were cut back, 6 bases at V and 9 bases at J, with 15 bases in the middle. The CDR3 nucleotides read TGTGCCAGCAGCCCCAGCGGCAGTTGGCCCCAGCATTTT. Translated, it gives CASSPSGSWPQHF.

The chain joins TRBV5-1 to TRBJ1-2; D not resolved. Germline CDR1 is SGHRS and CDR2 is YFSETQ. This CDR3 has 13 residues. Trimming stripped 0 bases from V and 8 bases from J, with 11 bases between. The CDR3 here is CASSLGQVQGYTF. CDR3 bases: TGCGCCAGCAGCTTGGGGCAGGTACAGGGCTACACCTTC.

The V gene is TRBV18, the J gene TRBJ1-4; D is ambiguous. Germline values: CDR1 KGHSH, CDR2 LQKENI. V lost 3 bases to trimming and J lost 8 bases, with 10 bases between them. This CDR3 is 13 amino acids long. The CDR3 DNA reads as TGTGCCAGCTCACCCCTAACGTACGAAAAACTGTTTTTT. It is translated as CASSPLTYEKLFF.

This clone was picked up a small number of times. CDR3 loop: CASSLGSPDNEQFF. The CDR3 DNA follows: TGCGCCAGCAGCTTGGGTAGCCCCGACAATGAGCAGTTCTTC. The V call is TRBV5-1, the J call TRBJ2-1, with D uncertain. The CDR3 is 14 residues long. Per germline, CDR1 SGHRS and CDR2 YFSETQ. The ends were cut back, 0 bases at V and 5 bases at J, with 9 bases in the middle.

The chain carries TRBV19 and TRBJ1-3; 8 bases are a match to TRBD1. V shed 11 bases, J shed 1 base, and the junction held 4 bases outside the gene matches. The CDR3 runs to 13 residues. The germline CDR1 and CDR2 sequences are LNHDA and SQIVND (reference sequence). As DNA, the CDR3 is TGTGCCGCAGGGGGCAGATCTGGAAACACCATATATTTT. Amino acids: CAAGGRSGNTIYF. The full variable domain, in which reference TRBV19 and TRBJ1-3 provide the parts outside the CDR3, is DGGITQSPKYLFRKEGQNVTLSCEQNLNHDAMYWYRQDPGQGLRLIYYSQIVNDFQKGDIAEGYSVSREKKESFPLTVTSAQKNPTAFYLCAAGGRSGNTIYFGEGSWLTVV.

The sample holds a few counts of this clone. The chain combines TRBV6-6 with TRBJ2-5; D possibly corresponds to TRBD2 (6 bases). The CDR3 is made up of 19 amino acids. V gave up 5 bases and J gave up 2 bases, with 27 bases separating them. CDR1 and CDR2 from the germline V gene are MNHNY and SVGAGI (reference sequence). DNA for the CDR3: TGTGCCAGCAGTCCCCATCCTGGGCAGCCCGGGGCGGGGCAAGAGACCCAGTACTTC. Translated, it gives CASSPHPGQPGAGQETQYF.

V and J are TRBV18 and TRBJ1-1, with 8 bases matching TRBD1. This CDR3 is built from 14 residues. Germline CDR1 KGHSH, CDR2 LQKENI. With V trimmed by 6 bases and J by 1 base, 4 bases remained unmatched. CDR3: CASSRGQGNTEAFF. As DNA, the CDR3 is TGTGCCAGCTCTAGAGGACAGGGGAACACTGAAGCTTTCTTT.

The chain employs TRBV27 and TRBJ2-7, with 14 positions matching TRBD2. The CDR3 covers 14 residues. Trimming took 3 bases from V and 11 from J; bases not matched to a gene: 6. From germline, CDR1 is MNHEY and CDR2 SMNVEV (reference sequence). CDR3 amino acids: CASSLRTSGGQEYF. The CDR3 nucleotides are TGTGCCAGCAGTTTGAGGACTAGCGGGGGGCAGGAGTACTTC.

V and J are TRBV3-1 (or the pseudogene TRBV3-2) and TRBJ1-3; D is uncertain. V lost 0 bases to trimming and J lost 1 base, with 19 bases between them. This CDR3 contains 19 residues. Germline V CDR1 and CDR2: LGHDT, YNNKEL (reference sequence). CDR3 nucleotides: TGTGCCAGCAGCCAAGATGGAGCGGGGTGGTCTAGGTCTGGAAACACCATATATTTT. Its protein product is CASSQDGAGWSRSGNTIYF.

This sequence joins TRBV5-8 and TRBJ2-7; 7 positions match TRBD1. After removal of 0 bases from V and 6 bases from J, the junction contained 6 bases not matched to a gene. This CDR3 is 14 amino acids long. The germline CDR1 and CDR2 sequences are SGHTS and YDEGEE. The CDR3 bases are TGTGCCAGCAGCTTGGACAGGGGTCGATCCGAGCAGTACTTC. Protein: CASSLDRGRSEQYF.

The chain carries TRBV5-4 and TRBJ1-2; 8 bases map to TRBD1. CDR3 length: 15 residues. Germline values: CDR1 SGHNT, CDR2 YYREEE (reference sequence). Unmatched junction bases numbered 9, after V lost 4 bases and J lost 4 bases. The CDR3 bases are TGTGCCAGCAGCACAGGACAGGGAGTCCTCTATGGCTACACCTTC. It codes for CASSTGQGVLYGYTF. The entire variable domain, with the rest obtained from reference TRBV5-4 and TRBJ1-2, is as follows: ETGVTQSPTHLIKTRGQQVTLRCSSQSGHNTVSWYQQALGQGPQFIFQYYREEENGRGNFPPRFSGLQFPNYSSELNVNALELDDSALYLCASSTGQGVLYGYTFGSGTRLTVV.